The 27 T cell receptor beta chains below were found in one sample sequenced in a study of cytomegalovirus exposure and HLA in healthy donors. The study ran its PCR with 60 Vbeta and 13 Jbeta primers. The protocol was immunoSEQ multiplex PCR, while the TCRdb copy is restricted to in-frame clones and leaves out a portion. The table shows 100,000 to 120,000 clones, with roughly 73% occurring only once. The sample was PBMCs. Receptors were obtained from a middle-aged woman in good health and CMV-seropositive.

This CDR3 reads CASGQDYGYTF. Written as DNA, the CDR3 is TGTGCCAGCGGCCAGGACTATGGCTACACCTTC. The chain recombines TRBV7-9 with TRBJ1-2; D is uncertain. The CDR3 spans 11 residues. Trimming removed 8 bases from V and 3 bases from J, with 7 bases in between. Germline lookup yields CDR1 SEHNR and CDR2 FQNEAQ (reference sequence).

The chain links TRBV5-5 to TRBJ1-2; D is perhaps TRBD1 (6 bases). CDR3 length: 15 amino acids. Germline V gives CDR1 SGHKS, CDR2 YYEKEE (reference sequence). Trimming left V 5 bases short and J 4 bases short, with 18 bases between. The CDR3 nucleotides read TGTGCCAGCAGTTTCAAACAGGGCCCCCTCTATGGCTACACCTTC. This gives the protein CASSFKQGPLYGYTF.

The chain combines TRBV5-1 with TRBJ2-1; 12 positions match TRBD2. Per germline, CDR1 SGHRS and CDR2 YFSETQ. With 4 bases clipped from V and 0 bases from J, the junction kept 23 bases outside the gene matches. There are 23 residues in the CDR3. CDR3 loop: CASSPIPGLAGLRYLGSYNEQFF. The CDR3 nucleotides are TGCGCCAGCAGCCCTATTCCGGGACTAGCGGGTCTAAGGTATCTCGGCTCCTACAATGAGCAGTTCTTC. The entire variable domain, with the rest obtained from reference TRBV5-1 and TRBJ2-1, is as follows: KAGVTQTPRYLIKTRGQQVTLSCSPISGHRSVSWYQQTPGQGLQFLFEYFSETQRNKGNFPGRFSGRQFSNSRSEMNVSTLELGDSALYLCASSPIPGLAGLRYLGSYNEQFFGPGTRLTVL.

This clone occurred once. DNA for the CDR3: TGTGCCAGTAGTTTCACAGGGGGCGCGTACGAGCAGTACTTC. Protein sequence: CASSFTGGAYEQYF. The chain has TRBV19 and TRBJ2-7; TRBD1 agrees at 9 bases. The CDR3 is made up of 14 amino acids. Germline V gene lookup returns CDR1 LNHDA and CDR2 SQIVND (reference sequence). The V segment lost 5 bases and the J segment 4 bases; nucleotides outside the gene matches: 6. Filled out from reference TRBV19 and TRBJ2-7, the complete variable domain reads DGGITQSPKYLFRKEGQNVTLSCEQNLNHDAMYWYRQDPGQGLRLIYYSQIVNDFQKGDIAEGYSVSREKKESFPLTVTSAQKNPTAFYLCASSFTGGAYEQYFGPGTRLTVT.

This clone has just a few counts. This chain uses TRBV28 with TRBJ1-2; 8 bases match TRBD1. Trimming cost V 2 bases and J 9 bases; bases outside gene matches: 2. The germline V gene encodes CDR1 MDHEN and CDR2 SYDVKM. The CDR3 runs to 12 residues. For the CDR3, the DNA is TGTGCCAGCAGTTTACGGGACAGGAGCTACACCTTC. Its protein product is CASSLRDRSYTF.

The chain joins TRBV4-3 to TRBJ2-2, with no clear D. The CDR3 has 17 amino acids. Germline loops: CDR1 LGHNA, CDR2 YSLEER. Trimming removed 0 bases at V and 1 base at J, with 12 bases between. The CDR3 spells CASSQEPGTVNTGELFF. The CDR3 nucleotides are TGCGCCAGCAGCCAAGAACCAGGTACCGTGAACACCGGGGAGCTGTTTTTT.

The chain combines TRBV9 with TRBJ2-3; 11 positions match TRBD2. With 0 bases clipped from V and 5 bases from J, the junction kept 14 bases outside the gene matches. The CDR3 length is 19 residues. The germline V gene has CDR1 SGDLS and CDR2 YYNGEE. This CDR3 is CASSVASRSGTSGRDTQYF. DNA for the CDR3: TGTGCCAGCAGCGTAGCCTCGAGAAGCGGGACTAGCGGAAGAGATACGCAGTATTTT.

The CDR3 here is CASSLDRFGYTF. The CDR3 DNA reads TGTGCCAGCAGCTTAGATCGGTTTGGCTACACCTTC. The genes are TRBV11-2 and TRBJ1-2; D gene ambiguous. V lost 0 bases and J 7 bases, leaving 6 bases between the germline ends. The CDR3 has 12 amino acids. The V gene's germline CDR1 is SGHAT and CDR2 FQNNGV.

The V call is TRBV9, the J call TRBJ2-2; perhaps TRBD1 as D (6 bases). V lost 6 bases, J lost 5 bases, and 14 bases lay in between. Looked up from germline, CDR1 is SGDLS and CDR2 is YYNGEE. The CDR3 runs to 14 residues. This CDR3 reads CASKRGSYTGELFF. In nucleotides, the CDR3 is TGTGCCAGCAAGAGGGGGAGCTATACCGGGGAGCTGTTTTTT.

The V gene is TRBV6-1, the J gene TRBJ1-6; TRBD1 matches at 11 bases. The germline V gene encodes CDR1 MNHNS and CDR2 SASEGT. This CDR3 contains 16 residues. V lost 4 bases, J lost 13 bases, and 12 bases stayed unmatched. CDR3 loop: CASSVLAGQGGSPLHF. CDR3 in DNA: TGTGCCAGCAGTGTCTTGGCGGGACAGGGGGGATCCCCCCTCCACTTT.

This clone has just one count. V gene TRBV7-8 combines with J gene TRBJ2-1; 7 bases are a match to TRBD1. With 1 base clipped from V and 7 bases from J, the junction kept 7 bases outside the gene matches. The CDR3 spans 15 residues. CDR1 and CDR2 from the germline V gene are SGHVS and FQNEAQ. The CDR3 DNA is TGTGCCAGCAGCTTAGTTGAGACAGGGAAAAATGAGCAGTTCTTC. This gives the protein CASSLVETGKNEQFF.

V gene TRBV6-1 combines with J gene TRBJ2-3, with a tentative D call TRBD1 (8 bases). The V end was cut by 11 bases, the J end by 3 bases, with 21 bases between. Germline lookup yields CDR1 MNHNS and CDR2 SASEGT. The CDR3 has 15 amino acids. CDR3 nucleotide sequence: TGTGCCGGGGGGGTCCGAAGACAGGGGACAGATACGCAGTATTTT. Amino acid sequence: CAGGVRRQGTDTQYF.

In its sample, this clone was seen once. CDR3 nucleotide sequence: TGCGCCAGCAGCCGAACTAGCGGGGGGCAGATCTACAATGAGCAGTTCTTC. It yields the protein CASSRTSGGQIYNEQFF. The chain has TRBV5-1 and TRBJ2-1, with TRBD2 identical over 12 bases. V lost 4 bases, J lost 3 bases, and 8 bases stayed unmatched. Germline lookup yields CDR1 SGHRS and CDR2 YFSETQ. The CDR3 has 17 amino acids.

This clone was observed a few times. V and J are TRBV7-2 and TRBJ2-5; tentative D call: TRBD2 (6 bases). Germline loops: CDR1 SGHTA, CDR2 FQGNSA. Trimming removed 4 bases from V and 14 bases from J, with 17 bases in between. This CDR3 is 12 amino acids long. CDR3 sequence: CASSSPPGLIYF. The DNA of the CDR3 is TGTGCCAGCAGCTCCCCTCCGGGACTCATTTACTTC.

In this sample, this clone turned up once. The rearrangement links TRBV4-2 to TRBJ2-5, with 8 bases identical to TRBD2. The CDR3 runs 16 residues. The germline CDR1 and CDR2 sequences are LGHNA and YNFKEQ. Losses at the gene ends were 2 bases for V and 4 bases for J; bases not matched to a gene: 9. CDR3 sequence reads: CASSQHPAGVRETQYF. As DNA, the CDR3 is TGTGCCAGCAGCCAACATCCAGCGGGAGTTCGAGAGACCCAGTACTTC.

This clone came up a few times. CDR3 loop: CASSLEGTGGARRETQYF. CDR3 bases: TGTGCCAGCAGCTTGGAGGGGACAGGGGGCGCAAGGCGAGAGACCCAGTACTTC. The V call is TRBV5-4, the J call TRBJ2-5, with 12 bases aligning to TRBD1. Germline trimming cut 0 bases from V and 4 bases from J; bases unmatched to any gene: 10. The CDR3 runs 18 residues. The germline gives CDR1 SGHNT, CDR2 YYREEE (reference sequence).

V and J are TRBV4-2 and TRBJ1-5, with D hard to call. Germline V gene sequence: CDR1 LGHNA, CDR2 YNFKEQ. This CDR3 is built from 13 residues. Trimming took off 1 base at V and 4 bases at J, with 5 bases between the two ends. The CDR3 reads CASSQARNQPQHF. CDR3 in DNA: TGTGCCAGCAGCCAAGCCAGGAATCAGCCCCAGCATTTT.

V gene TRBV11-2 combines with J gene TRBJ2-1, with D perhaps matching TRBD2 (5 bases). There are 13 residues in the CDR3. V was shortened by 0 bases and J by 16 bases, with 16 bases between the two germline ends. Germline V gene lookup returns CDR1 SGHAT and CDR2 FQNNGV. CDR3 in DNA: TGTGCCAGCAGCTTAGATCGGCGGGCACCCCCCTTCTTC. It codes for CASSLDRRAPPFF.

The chain uses TRBV2 and TRBJ1-2; no clear D gene. Germline CDR1 SNHLY, CDR2 FYNNEI. This CDR3 has 13 amino acids. V was trimmed by 7 bases and J by 1 base, leaving 10 bases between them. CDR3 nucleotides: TGTGCCAGCACTTACAGCCATAACTATGGCTACACCTTC. Its translation is CASTYSHNYGYTF. The whole variable domain, filled in from reference TRBV2 and TRBJ1-2, reads EPEVTQTPSHQVTQMGQEVILRCVPISNHLYFYWYRQILGQKVEFLVSFYNNEISEKSEIFDDQFSVERPDGSNFTLKIRSTKLEDSAMYFCASTYSHNYGYTFGSGTRLTVV.

The J gene is TRBJ1-5, the V gene TRBV5-6; TRBD1 matches at 7 bases. The V gene end was trimmed by 1 base and the J gene end by 3 bases; junction bases not matched to a gene: 4. The CDR3 runs 15 residues. Germline-derived CDR1 and CDR2 are SGHDT and YYEEEE. This CDR3 is CASSLSTGVNQPQHF. CDR3 nucleotides: TGTGCCAGCAGCTTGAGTACAGGGGTCAATCAGCCCCAGCATTTT.

Regarding this clone: One junction end disagrees with the germline gene, perhaps due to a read error. The chain couples TRBV7-9 to TRBJ1-2, with D perhaps TRBD1 (6 bases). Germline CDR1 reads SEHNR; CDR2 reads FQNEAQ (reference sequence). This CDR3 is 15 amino acids long. The CDR3 bases are TGTTCCAGCAGCCGTTCGGGGGGGGCTGACTATGGCTACACCTTC. The encoded protein is CSSSRSGGADYGYTF.

V gene TRBV18 combines with J gene TRBJ2-2; 7 nucleotides match TRBD1. The ends lost 5 bases at V and 2 bases at J; junction bases unmatched: 8. CDR3 length: 16 amino acids. The germline gives CDR1 KGHSH, CDR2 LQKENI. The CDR3 DNA follows: TGTGCCAGCTCAGAACGTAGGGACAGAAACACCGGGGAGCTGTTTTTT. It codes for CASSERRDRNTGELFF.

This clone came up a few times. The chain joins TRBV6-1 to TRBJ2-1, with TRBD2 as a possible D gene (6 bases). Germline V gene lookup returns CDR1 MNHNS and CDR2 SASEGT. This CDR3 has 15 residues. V was pared by 2 bases and J by 1 base, with 9 bases between. The CDR3 DNA sequence: TGTGCCAGCAGTGAATGGGGGGATTCCTACAATGAGCAGTTCTTC. The encoded protein is CASSEWGDSYNEQFF.

In this sample, this clone turned up a few times. V is TRBV19 and J is TRBJ1-5, with 7 positions matching TRBD1. The CDR3 is made up of 15 amino acids. With 6 bases clipped from V and 2 bases from J, the junction kept 7 bases outside the gene matches. Germline assignment: CDR1 LNHDA and CDR2 SQIVND (reference sequence). CDR3 sequence: CASRKTGTGNQPQHF. DNA for the CDR3: TGTGCCAGTAGAAAGACAGGGACCGGCAATCAGCCCCAGCATTTT. Looking up the rest from reference TRBV19 and TRBJ1-5 gives the full variable domain: DGGITQSPKYLFRKEGQNVTLSCEQNLNHDAMYWYRQDPGQGLRLIYYSQIVNDFQKGDIAEGYSVSREKKESFPLTVTSAQKNPTAFYLCASRKTGTGNQPQHFGDGTRLSIL.

The chain is built from TRBV18 and TRBJ1-1; D remains unclear. Looked up from germline, CDR1 is KGHSH and CDR2 is LQKENI. Between the trimmed V and J ends, which lost 3 bases and 0 bases, there was a span of 11 bases. This CDR3 contains 15 residues. The CDR3 DNA reads as TGTGCCAGCTCACCCAACTGGGAGGTGAACACTGAAGCTTTCTTT. Encoded protein: CASSPNWEVNTEAFF.

This clone was counted only a few times. J is TRBJ2-1 and V is TRBV28, with 8 bases matching TRBD2. The germline V gene has CDR1 MDHEN and CDR2 SYDVKM. The CDR3 consists of 14 residues. The J segment lost 7 bases and the V segment lost 3 bases, leaving 5 bases of the junction unmatched. The DNA for the CDR3 is TGTGCCAGCAGTTTGACGGGGGGGCCGAATGAGCAGTTCTTC. It codes for CASSLTGGPNEQFF. Full variable domain (outside the CDR3, taken from reference TRBV28 and TRBJ2-1): DVKVTQSSRYLVKRTGEKVFLECVQDMDHENMFWYRQDPGLGLRLIYFSYDVKMKEKGDIPEGYSVSREKKERFSLILESASTNQTSMYLCASSLTGGPNEQFFGPGTRLTVL.

The CDR3 loop is CASPSVGRGTAFF. The CDR3 DNA reads TGTGCCAGCCCGTCCGTTGGCAGGGGCACCGCTTTCTTT. J is TRBJ1-1 and V is TRBV14, with D possibly being TRBD1 (6 bases). Trimming shortened V by 8 bases and J by 11 bases, and 21 bases separated the two germline ends. Germline CDR1 SGHDN, CDR2 FVKESK. The CDR3 has 13 residues.